This T cell receptor beta chain originates from a study of cytomegalovirus exposure and HLA in healthy donors. General study points: Published work reported that the classifier diagnosed cytomegalovirus status with high specificity and sensitivity.

With regard to this clone: Its antigen is not known.

V lost 5 bases and J lost 2, with 13 bases in between. Germline CDR1 PRHDT, CDR2 FYEKMQ (reference sequence). This CDR3 comprises 14 residues. Generated by immunoSEQ multiplex PCR, the TCRdb table keeps only in-frame clones and is missing some. The sample carries 100,000 to 130,000 clones, under 85% recorded once. It was the roughly 110-subject validation cohort, separate from the approximately 700-subject first cohort, to which the donors belonged. The material sequenced was PBMCs. The V call is TRBV13, the J call TRBJ2-7, with D perhaps matching TRBD2 (5 bases). The sequence was obtained from a woman aged 18-29 years in good health and CMV-seronegative. CDR3 residues: CASSRQRAAYEQYF. CDR3 DNA: TGTGCCAGCAGCCGCCAGAGGGCCGCCTACGAGCAGTACTTC.